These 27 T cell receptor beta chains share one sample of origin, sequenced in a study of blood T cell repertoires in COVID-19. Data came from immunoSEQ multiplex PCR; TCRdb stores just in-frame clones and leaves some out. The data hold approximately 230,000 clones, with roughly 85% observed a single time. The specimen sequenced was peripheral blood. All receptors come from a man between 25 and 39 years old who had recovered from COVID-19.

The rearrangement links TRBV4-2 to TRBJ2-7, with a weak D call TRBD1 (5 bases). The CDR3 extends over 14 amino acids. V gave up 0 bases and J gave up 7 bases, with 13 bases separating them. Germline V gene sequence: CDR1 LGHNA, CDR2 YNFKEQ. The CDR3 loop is CASSQDKGAREQYF. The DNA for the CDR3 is TGTGCCAGCAGCCAAGATAAAGGGGCCAGGGAGCAGTACTTC.

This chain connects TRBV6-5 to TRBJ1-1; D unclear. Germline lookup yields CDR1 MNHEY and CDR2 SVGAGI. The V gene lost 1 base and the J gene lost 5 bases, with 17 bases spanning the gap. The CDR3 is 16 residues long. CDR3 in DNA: TGTGCCAGCAGTTACTTATTCGGACCGGAGGGTACTGAAGCTTTCTTT. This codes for CASSYLFGPEGTEAFF.

CDR3 nucleotides: TGTGCCAGCAGCCGTGACAGCCCGAACACTGAAGCTTTCTTT. Translation gives CASSRDSPNTEAFF. The genes are TRBV14 and TRBJ1-1; D may be TRBD1 (5 bases). The length of the CDR3 is 14 residues. Germline V gene data show CDR1 as SGHDN and CDR2 as FVKESK. With 4 bases removed from V and 1 base from J, the gap between germline ends came to 10 bases.

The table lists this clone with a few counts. In nucleotides, the CDR3 is TGTGCCAGCTCAAGGACAGGGTTACATGGCTACACCTTC. The encoded protein is CASSRTGLHGYTF. The genes are TRBV18 and TRBJ1-2; TRBD1 agrees at 8 bases. Germline trimming cut 5 bases from V and 6 bases from J; bases unmatched to any gene: 5. Germline V lookup: CDR1 KGHSH, CDR2 LQKENI. The CDR3 is 13 residues long.

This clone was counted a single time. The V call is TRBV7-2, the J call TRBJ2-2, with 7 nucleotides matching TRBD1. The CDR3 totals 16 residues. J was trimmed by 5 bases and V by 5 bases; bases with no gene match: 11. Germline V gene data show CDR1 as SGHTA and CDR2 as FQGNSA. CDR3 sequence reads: CASSQRRDRVTGELFF. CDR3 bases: TGTGCCAGCAGCCAGCGCCGTGACAGGGTAACCGGGGAGCTGTTTTTT.

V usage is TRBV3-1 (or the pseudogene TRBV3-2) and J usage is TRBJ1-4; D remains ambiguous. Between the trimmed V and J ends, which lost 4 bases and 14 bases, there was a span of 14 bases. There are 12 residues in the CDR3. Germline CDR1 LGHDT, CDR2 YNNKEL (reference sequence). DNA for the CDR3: TGTGCCAGCAGCCCAGCGAGTTCAGTGCTGTTTTTT. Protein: CASSPASSVLFF.

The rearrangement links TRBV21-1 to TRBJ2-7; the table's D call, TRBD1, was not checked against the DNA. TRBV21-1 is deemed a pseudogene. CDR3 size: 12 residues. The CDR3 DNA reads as TGTGCCGGCCCTGGGGCTTCCTACGAGCAGTACTTC. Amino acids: CAGPGASYEQYF.

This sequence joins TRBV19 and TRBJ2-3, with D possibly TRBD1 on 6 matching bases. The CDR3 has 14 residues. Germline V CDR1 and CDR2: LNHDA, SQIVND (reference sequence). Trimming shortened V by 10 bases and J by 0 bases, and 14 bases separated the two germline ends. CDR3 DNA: TGTGCCACTCTACAGGGAACAAGCACAGATACGCAGTATTTT. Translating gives CATLQGTSTDTQYF.

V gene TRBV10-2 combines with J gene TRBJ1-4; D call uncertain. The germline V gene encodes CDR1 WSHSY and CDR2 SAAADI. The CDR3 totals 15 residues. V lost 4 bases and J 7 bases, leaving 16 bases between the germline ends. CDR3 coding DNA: TGCGCCAGCAGTGGGTTTGGGGAGCGTGGTGAAAAACTGTTTTTT. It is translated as CASSGFGERGEKLFF.

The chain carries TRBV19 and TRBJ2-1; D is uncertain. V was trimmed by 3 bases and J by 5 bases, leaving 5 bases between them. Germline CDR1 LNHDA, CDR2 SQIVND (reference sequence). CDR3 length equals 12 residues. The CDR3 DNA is TGTGCCAGTAGTATTCTTGACAATGAGCAGTTCTTC. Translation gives CASSILDNEQFF.

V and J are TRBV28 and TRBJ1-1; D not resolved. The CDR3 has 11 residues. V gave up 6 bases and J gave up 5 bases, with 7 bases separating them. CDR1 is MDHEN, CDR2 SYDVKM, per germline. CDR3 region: CASRSSTEAFF. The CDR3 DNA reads TGTGCCAGCAGATCTAGTACTGAAGCTTTCTTT.

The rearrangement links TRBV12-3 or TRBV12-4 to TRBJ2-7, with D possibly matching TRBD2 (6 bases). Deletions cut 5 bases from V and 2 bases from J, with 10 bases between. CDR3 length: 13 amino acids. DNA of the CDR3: TGTGCCAGCAGTACCGGGAGCACCTACGAGCAGTACTTC. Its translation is CASSTGSTYEQYF.

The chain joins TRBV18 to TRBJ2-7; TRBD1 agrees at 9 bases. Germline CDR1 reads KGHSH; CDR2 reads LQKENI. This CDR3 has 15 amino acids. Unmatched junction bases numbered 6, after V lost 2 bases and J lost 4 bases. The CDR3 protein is CASSPSRDRAYEQYF. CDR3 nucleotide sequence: TGTGCCAGCTCACCATCCCGGGACAGGGCTTACGAGCAGTACTTC.

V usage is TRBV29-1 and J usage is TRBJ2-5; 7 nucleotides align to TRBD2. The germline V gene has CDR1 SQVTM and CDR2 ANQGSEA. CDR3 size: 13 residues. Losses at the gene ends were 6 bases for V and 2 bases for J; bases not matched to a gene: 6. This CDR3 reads CSVAGPGQETQYF. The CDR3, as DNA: TGCAGCGTAGCGGGGCCGGGGCAAGAGACCCAGTACTTC.

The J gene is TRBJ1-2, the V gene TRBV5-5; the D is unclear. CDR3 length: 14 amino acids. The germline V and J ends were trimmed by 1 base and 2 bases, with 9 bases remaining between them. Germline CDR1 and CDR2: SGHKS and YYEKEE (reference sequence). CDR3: CASSLSRGNYGYTF. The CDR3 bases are TGTGCCAGCAGCTTGTCCAGAGGGAACTATGGCTACACCTTC.

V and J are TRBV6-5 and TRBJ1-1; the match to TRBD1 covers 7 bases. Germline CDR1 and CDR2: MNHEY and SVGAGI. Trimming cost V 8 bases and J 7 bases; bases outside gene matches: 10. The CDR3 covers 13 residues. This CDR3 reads CASSQGPDGEAFF. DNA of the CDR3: TGTGCCAGCTCACAGGGGCCTGACGGTGAAGCTTTCTTT.

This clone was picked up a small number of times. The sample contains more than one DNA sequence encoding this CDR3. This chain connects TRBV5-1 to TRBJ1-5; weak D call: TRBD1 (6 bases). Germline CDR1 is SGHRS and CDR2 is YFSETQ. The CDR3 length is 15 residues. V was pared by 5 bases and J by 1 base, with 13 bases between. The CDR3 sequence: CASSPGTSSNQPQHF. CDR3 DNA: TGCGCCAGCAGTCCCGGGACATCGAGCAATCAGCCCCAGCATTTT.

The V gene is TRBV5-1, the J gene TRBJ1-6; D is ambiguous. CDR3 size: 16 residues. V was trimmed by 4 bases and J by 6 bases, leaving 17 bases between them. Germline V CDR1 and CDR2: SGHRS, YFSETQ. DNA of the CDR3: TGCGCCAGCAGCCCGGTCGGGGAAGCGGCTAATTCACCCCTCCACTTT. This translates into CASSPVGEAANSPLHF.

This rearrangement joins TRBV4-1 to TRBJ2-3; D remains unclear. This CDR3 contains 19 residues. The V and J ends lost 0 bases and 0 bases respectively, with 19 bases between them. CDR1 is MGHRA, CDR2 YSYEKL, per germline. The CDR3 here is CASSQDSIEGPQSTDTQYF. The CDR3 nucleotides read TGCGCCAGCAGCCAAGATAGCATAGAAGGCCCTCAGAGCACAGATACGCAGTATTTT.

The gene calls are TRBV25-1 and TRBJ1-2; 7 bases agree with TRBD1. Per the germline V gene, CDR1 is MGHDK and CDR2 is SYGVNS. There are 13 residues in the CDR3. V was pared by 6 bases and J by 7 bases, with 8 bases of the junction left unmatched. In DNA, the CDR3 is TGTGCCAGCAGCGACAGGGTTCAGGGTGGCTACACCTTC. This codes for CASSDRVQGGYTF.

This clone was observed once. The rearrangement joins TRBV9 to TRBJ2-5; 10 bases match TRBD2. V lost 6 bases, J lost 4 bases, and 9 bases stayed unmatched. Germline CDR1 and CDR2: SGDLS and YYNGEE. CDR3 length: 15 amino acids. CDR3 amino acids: CASNLAGEGRETQYF. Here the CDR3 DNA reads TGTGCCAGCAATCTAGCGGGGGAGGGTAGAGAGACCCAGTACTTC.

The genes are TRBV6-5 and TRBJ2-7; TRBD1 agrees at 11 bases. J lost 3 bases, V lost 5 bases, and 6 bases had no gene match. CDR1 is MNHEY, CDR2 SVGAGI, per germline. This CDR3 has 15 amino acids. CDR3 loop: CASSPSGTGGYEQYF. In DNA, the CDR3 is TGTGCCAGCAGTCCCTCCGGGACAGGGGGCTACGAGCAGTACTTC.

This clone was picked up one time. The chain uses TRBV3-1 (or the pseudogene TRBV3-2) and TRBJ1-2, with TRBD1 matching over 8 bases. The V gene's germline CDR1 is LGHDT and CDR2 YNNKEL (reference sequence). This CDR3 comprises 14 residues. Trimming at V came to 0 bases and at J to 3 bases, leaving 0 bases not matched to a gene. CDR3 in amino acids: CASSQEDRDYGYTF. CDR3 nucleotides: TGTGCCAGCAGCCAAGAGGACAGGGACTATGGCTACACCTTC.

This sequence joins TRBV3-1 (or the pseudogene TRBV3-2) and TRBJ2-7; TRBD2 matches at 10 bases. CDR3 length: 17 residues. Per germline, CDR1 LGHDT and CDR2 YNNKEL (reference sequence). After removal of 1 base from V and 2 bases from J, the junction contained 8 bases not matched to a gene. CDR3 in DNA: TGTGCCAGCAGCCAAGGTTCTAGCGGGGGACAGGCCTACGAGCAGTACTTC. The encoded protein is CASSQGSSGGQAYEQYF.

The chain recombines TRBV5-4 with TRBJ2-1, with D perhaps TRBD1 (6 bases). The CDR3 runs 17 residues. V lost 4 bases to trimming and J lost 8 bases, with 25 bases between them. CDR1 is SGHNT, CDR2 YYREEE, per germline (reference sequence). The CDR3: CASSLNPYGTNLDEQFF. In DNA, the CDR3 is TGTGCCAGCAGCCTCAACCCTTACGGGACAAATCTCGATGAGCAGTTCTTC.

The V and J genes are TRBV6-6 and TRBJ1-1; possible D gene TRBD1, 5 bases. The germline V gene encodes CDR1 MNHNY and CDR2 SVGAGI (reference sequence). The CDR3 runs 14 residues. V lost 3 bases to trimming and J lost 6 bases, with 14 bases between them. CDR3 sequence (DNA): TGTGCCAGCAGTTATCCCGCGGGGACCCCTGAAGCTTTCTTT. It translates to CASSYPAGTPEAFF.

The CDR3 sequence is CASSVPGDLMSGELFF. CDR3 bases: TGTGCCAGCAGCGTACCAGGGGACCTGATGTCCGGGGAGCTGTTTTTT. V gene TRBV9 combines with J gene TRBJ2-2, with D possibly TRBD1 on 6 matching bases. The V gene's germline CDR1 is SGDLS and CDR2 YYNGEE. V lost 1 base to trimming and J lost 6 bases, with 16 bases between them. The CDR3 has 16 residues.